The rows below give T cell receptor beta chains drawn from one sample of a study of T cell responses to AZD1222 COVID-19 vaccine. Only in-frame clones appear in the TCRdb table, and some are missing; sequencing was by immunoSEQ multiplex PCR. The table has approximately 160,000 clones, around 91% seen once; the top ten hold 5%. The input for sequencing was peripheral blood, taken on day 0 of AZD1222 vaccination. These receptors were taken from an adult in good health. CDR3s include the opening cysteine and the closing phenylalanine or tryptophan. A D gene is named only where the DNA matches it firmly. Rows may omit the clone size; those that give it use once, few, many or a size class.

clone_size	j_call	d_call	v_call	cdr3_aa	cdr3_nt
.	TRBJ1-1	.	TRBV6-2/TRBV6-3	CASSYGADGNTEAFF	TGTGCCAGCAGTTACGGGGCTGACGGGAACACTGAAGCTTTCTTT
.	TRBJ1-1	.	TRBV7-9	CASSYGRVGGTEAFF	TGTGCCAGCAGCTATGGTAGGGTTGGGGGCACTGAAGCTTTCTTT
.	TRBJ2-1	.	TRBV5-1	CASSLAAGAGYNEQFF	TGCGCCAGCAGCTTGGCCGCGGGGGCGGGCTACAATGAGCAGTTCTTC
.	TRBJ1-5	.	TRBV10-3	CAISEGGPQHF	TGTGCCATCAGTGAGGGAGGGCCCCAGCATTTT
.	TRBJ2-1	TRBD2	TRBV24-1	CATSGTSGYNEQFF	TGTGCCACCTCCGGGACTAGCGGCTACAATGAGCAGTTCTTC
.	TRBJ1-1	.	TRBV25-1	CASRVFRHLHEAFF	TGTGCCAGCAGAGTCTTTAGACACCTTCATGAAGCTTTCTTT
.	TRBJ2-7	TRBD1	TRBV6-2/TRBV6-3	CASSFSGTGSSEQYF	TGTGCCAGCAGTTTTTCCGGGACAGGATCCTCCGAGCAGTACTTC
.	TRBJ1-1	.	TRBV5-1	CASSLAPGNTEAFF	TGCGCCAGCAGCTTGGCCCCAGGGAACACTGAAGCTTTCTTT
.	TRBJ1-3	.	TRBV12-3/TRBV12-4	CASSLLVGNTIYF	TGTGCCAGCAGTTTACTCGTTGGAAACACCATATATTTT
.	TRBJ2-3	.	TRBV5-5	CASALGATDTQYF	TGTGCCAGCGCCCTAGGGGCCACAGATACGCAGTATTTT
.	TRBJ2-2	TRBD2	TRBV6-2/TRBV6-3	CASSTPPLGGTGELFF	TGTGCCAGCAGTACTCCCCCTTTGGGAGGGACCGGGGAGCTGTTTTTT
.	TRBJ1-2	TRBD1	TRBV7-2	CASSRTGVRGGYTF	TGTGCCAGCAGCCGTACAGGGGTCAGGGGTGGCTACACCTTC
.	TRBJ2-1	TRBD1	TRBV4-2	CASSPRNQGEVDEQFF	TGTGCCAGCAGCCCCAGGAATCAGGGGGAAGTAGATGAGCAGTTCTTC
.	TRBJ2-3	TRBD2	TRBV4-2	CASSQGLDVDTQYF	TGTGCCAGCAGCCAGGGACTAGATGTGGATACGCAGTATTTT
.	TRBJ1-1	TRBD1	TRBV5-1	CASSSTRLDRVESFF	TGCGCCAGCAGCTCTACTAGATTGGACAGGGTGGAATCTTTCTTT
.	TRBJ1-6	.	TRBV12-3/TRBV12-4	CASSLWGSSLHF	TGTGCCAGCAGCCTCTGGGGTTCATCCCTCCACTTT
.	TRBJ1-2	.	TRBV15	CATSINSQGWGSYTF	TGTGCCACCAGCATAAACTCGCAGGGTTGGGGTAGCTACACCTTC
.	TRBJ2-7	TRBD1	TRBV28	CASRQDRAPYEQYF	TGTGCCAGCAGGCAGGACAGGGCGCCCTACGAGCAGTACTTC
.	TRBJ1-5	TRBD1	TRBV6-5	CASSLDRGDNQPQHF	TGTGCCAGCAGCCTCGACAGGGGGGACAATCAGCCCCAGCATTTT
.	TRBJ2-1	.	TRBV4-1	CASSQDTRGVIYNEQFF	TGCGCCAGCAGCCAAGATACTCGAGGGGTAATCTACAATGAGCAGTTCTTC
.	TRBJ2-7	.	TRBV6-1	CASSDSYEQYF	TGTGCCAGCAGTGACTCCTACGAGCAGTACTTC
.	TRBJ2-2	TRBD2	TRBV7-9	CASSLAGLAGGPHTGELFF	TGTGCCAGCAGCTTAGCTGGACTAGCGGGAGGTCCACACACCGGGGAGCTGTTTTTT
.	TRBJ2-1	TRBD1	TRBV12-3/TRBV12-4	CASSFRDREFF	TGTGCCAGCAGTTTTCGGGACAGAGAGTTCTTC
.	TRBJ2-7	.	TRBV2	CASSEQPKGRYEQYF	TGTGCCAGCAGTGAACAGCCCAAGGGGCGATACGAGCAGTACTTC
.	TRBJ2-2	.	TRBV6-1	CASSEGEELFF	TGTGCCAGCAGTGAAGGGGAGGAGCTGTTTTTT
.	TRBJ2-3	.	TRBV12-5	CASGEQGLADTQYF	TGTGCTAGTGGTGAACAGGGATTAGCAGATACGCAGTATTTT
.	TRBJ2-3	.	TRBV27	CASKEGLTDTQYF	TGTGCCAGCAAGGAGGGGCTGACAGATACGCAGTATTTT
.	TRBJ1-2	TRBD1	TRBV3-1/TRBV3-2	CASSQGLGTGYGYTF	TGTGCCAGCAGCCAGGGTCTCGGGACAGGCTATGGCTACACCTTC
.	TRBJ1-4	TRBD1	TRBV6-5	CASSSTGGDEKLFF	TGTGCCAGCAGTTCAACAGGGGGAGATGAAAAACTGTTTTTT
.	TRBJ2-7	TRBD2	TRBV6-5	CASSSIAGEVYEQYF	TGTGCCAGCAGTTCTATAGCGGGAGAGGTCTACGAGCAGTACTTC
.	TRBJ1-5	TRBD1	TRBV5-5	CASSIGTGKDGPQHF	TGTGCCAGCAGCATAGGGACAGGCAAGGACGGGCCCCAGCATTTT
.	TRBJ2-2	.	TRBV7-2	CASSLYENTGELFF	TGTGCCAGCAGCTTATATGAAAACACCGGGGAGCTGTTTTTT
.	TRBJ1-1	.	TRBV30	CAWSMGMNTEAFF	TGTGCCTGGAGTATGGGGATGAACACTGAAGCTTTCTTT
once	TRBJ1-2	.	TRBV14	CASSKYRGRAYYGYTF	TGTGCCAGCAGCAAATATCGTGGCAGGGCTTACTATGGCTACACCTTC
.	TRBJ2-7	.	TRBV7-9	CASSRHRDIPYEQYF	TGTGCCAGCAGCCGACACCGGGACATCCCCTACGAGCAGTACTTC
few	TRBJ1-1	.	TRBV7-3	CASRGGTEAFF	TGTGCCAGCAGAGGAGGGACTGAAGCTTTCTTT
.	TRBJ2-2	.	TRBV7-3	CASSGSAGELFF	TGTGCCAGCAGCGGGAGTGCCGGGGAGCTGTTTTTT
.	TRBJ2-2	.	TRBV2	CASSDRASFTAGELFF	TGTGCCAGCAGTGACCGCGCTTCTTTTACGGCCGGGGAGCTGTTTTTT
.	TRBJ2-7	.	TRBV4-2	CASSQQRGGAYEQYF	TGTGCCAGCAGCCAGCAAAGGGGGGGGGCCTACGAGCAGTACTTC
.	TRBJ2-7	TRBD2	TRBV29-1	CSVRGLAGENSYEQYF	TGCAGCGTGAGGGGACTAGCGGGAGAAAATTCCTACGAGCAGTACTTC
.	TRBJ2-6	.	TRBV4-2	CASSQAVVGSGANVLTF	TGTGCCAGCAGCCAAGCGGTGGTCGGCTCTGGGGCCAACGTCCTGACTTTC
.	TRBJ2-5	.	TRBV19	CASSMWAGETQYF	TGTGCCAGTAGTATGTGGGCGGGAGAGACCCAGTACTTC
.	TRBJ2-7	.	TRBV19	CASSSVGLHYEQYF	TGTGCCAGTAGTTCCGTTGGACTCCACTACGAGCAGTACTTC
once	TRBJ2-7	TRBD2	TRBV14	CASSQGLARAYEQYF	TGTGCCAGCAGCCAGGGACTAGCGCGTGCCTACGAGCAGTACTTC
.	TRBJ2-1	TRBD2	TRBV4-1	CASSHPSGRGDSYNEQFF	TGCGCCAGCAGCCACCCTAGCGGGAGGGGAGACAGCTACAATGAGCAGTTCTTC
.	TRBJ1-6	.	TRBV28	CASSFPQTFYNSPLHF	TGTGCCAGCAGCTTCCCTCAGACATTTTATAATTCACCCCTCCACTTT
.	TRBJ2-2	.	TRBV9	CASSVEGGELFF	TGTGCCAGCAGCGTAGAGGGCGGGGAGCTGTTTTTT